The following is a T cell receptor (beta chain) sequence with its context. A read error may explain this, as a much larger clone is one base away. The sample originates from a study of T cells in Graves' hyperthyroidism and ophthalmopathy. Each diagnosis was grounded in clinical symptoms, serum thyroxine and TRAb, thyroid ultrasound, and orbital computed tomography. The authors took PBMCs from over 8.5 ml fresh peripheral blood. Template material for amplifying TCR beta CDR3 regions consisted of RNA transcripts. In the first-round RT-PCR of the TCR CDR3, the HTBI primer set was used. Using its own MiXCR run on the multiplex PCR reads, TCRdb lists one record per CDR3 protein. The sample yields 300,000 or so distinct CDR3 sequences, over 15% seen once. The CDR3 totals 15 residues. Per the germline V gene, CDR1 is SGHAT and CDR2 is FQNNGV.

Input material: blood. The rearrangement links TRBV11-2 to TRBJ2-1; D perhaps matches TRBD2 (7 bases). The clonotype originates from a woman aged 55-70 years with Graves' ophthalmopathy. CDR3 DNA: TGTGCCAGCAGCTTAGGCGGGGGCCTCTACAAAGAGCAGTTCTTC. It encodes CASSLGGGLYKEQFF.